This TCR beta chain was profiled in a study of response to subunit inactivated influenza vaccine. Each CDR3 protein gets one entry after TCRdb re-called the RT-PCR reads with MiXCR. The sample includes hundreds of thousands of distinct CDR3 sequences, 15% to 18% of them seen just once. Comment on this clonotype: The antigen remains unidentified.

CDR1 and CDR2 from the germline V gene are DFQATT and SNEGSKA (reference sequence). V dropped 1 base and J dropped 6 bases, with 13 bases sitting between them. The CDR3 spans 15 residues. Overall study results and limits: That few new T cells are recruited by each seasonal influenza vaccination was the authors' suggestion.

This chain connects TRBV20-1 to TRBJ1-6; D gene uncertain. This sample comprised PBMCs from blood, obtained approximately 12 days after vaccination. The sequence came from a man between 50 and 59 years old who received an inactivated influenza vaccine. The CDR3 DNA follows: TGCAGTGCTAGAGGATACAAGAACCCTAATTCACCCCTCCACTTT. Residues: CSARGYKNPNSPLHF.